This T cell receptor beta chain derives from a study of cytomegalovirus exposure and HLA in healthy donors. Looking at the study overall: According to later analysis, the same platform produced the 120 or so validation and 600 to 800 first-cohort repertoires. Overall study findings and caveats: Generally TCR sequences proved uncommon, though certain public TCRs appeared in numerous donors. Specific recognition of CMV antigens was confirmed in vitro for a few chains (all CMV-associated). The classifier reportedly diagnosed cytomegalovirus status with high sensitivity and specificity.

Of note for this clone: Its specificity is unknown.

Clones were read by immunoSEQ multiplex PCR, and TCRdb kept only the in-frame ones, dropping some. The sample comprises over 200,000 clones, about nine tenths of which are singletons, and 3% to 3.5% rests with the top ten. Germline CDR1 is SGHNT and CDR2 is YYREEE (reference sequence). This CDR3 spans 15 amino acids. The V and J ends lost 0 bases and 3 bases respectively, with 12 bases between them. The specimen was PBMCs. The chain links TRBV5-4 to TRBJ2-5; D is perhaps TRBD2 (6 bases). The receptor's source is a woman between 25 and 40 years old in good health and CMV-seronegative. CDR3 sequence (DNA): TGTGCCAGCAGCTTGGAGGGACTCAAAGAAGAGACCCAGTACTTC. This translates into CASSLEGLKEETQYF. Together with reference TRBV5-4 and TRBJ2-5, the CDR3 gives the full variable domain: ETGVTQSPTHLIKTRGQQVTLRCSSQSGHNTVSWYQQALGQGPQFIFQYYREEENGRGNFPPRFSGLQFPNYSSELNVNALELDDSALYLCASSLEGLKEETQYFGPGTRLLVL.